This paragraph reports one T cell receptor beta chain. One end of the junction does not line up with germline, which may come from a read error. Germline V CDR1 and CDR2: LNHDA, SQIVND (reference sequence). CDR3 size: 15 residues. In the original analysis: Nucleated cell number was recorded as an estimate derived from reference gene primer amplification. Data came from immunoSEQ multiplex PCR; TCRdb stores just in-frame clones and leaves some out. The DNA gave D and trimming, while V, J and clone size come from that table. The sample contains approximately 10,000 clones, roughly 77% of which appear only once. This sample is part of a study of blood T cell repertoires in COVID-19. Study overall: COVID-19 samples from acute and convalescent phases originated in the United States, Italy and Spain. From T cells, B-cell-depleted T cells, or PBMCs came the material, which was cDNA or gDNA.

Sequencing was carried out using peripheral blood. This TCR came from a man between 60 and 75 years old with active COVID-19. The J gene is TRBJ2-2, the V gene TRBV19; TRBD2 aligns across 9 bases. CDR3 DNA sequence: TGTGCCAGTAGAATAGCGGGAGTGGGCACCGGGGAGCTGTTTTTT. Its translation is CASRIAGVGTGELFF.